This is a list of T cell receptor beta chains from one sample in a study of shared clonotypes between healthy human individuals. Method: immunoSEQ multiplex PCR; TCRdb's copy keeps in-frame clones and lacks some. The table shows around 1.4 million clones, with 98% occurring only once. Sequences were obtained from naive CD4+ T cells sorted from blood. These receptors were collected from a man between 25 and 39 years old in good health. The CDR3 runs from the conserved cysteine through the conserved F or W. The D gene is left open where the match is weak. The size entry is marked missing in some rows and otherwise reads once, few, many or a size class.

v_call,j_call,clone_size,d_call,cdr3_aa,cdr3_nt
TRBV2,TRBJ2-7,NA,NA,CASSEARGLSRQTLGEQYF,TGTGCCAGCAGTGAAGCGCGGGGCTTATCGCGGCAGACCTTGGGGGAGCAGTACTTC
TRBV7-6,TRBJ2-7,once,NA,CASSLSRDYEQYF,TGTGCCAGCAGCTTAAGCAGGGACTACGAGCAGTACTTC
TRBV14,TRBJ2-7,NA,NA,CASSQAVGQPLEYF,TGTGCCAGCAGCCAAGCCGTAGGACAGCCCTTGGAGTACTTC
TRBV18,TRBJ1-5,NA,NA,CASSPPSGGNQPQHF,TGTGCCAGCTCACCACCATCAGGAGGAAATCAGCCCCAGCATTTT
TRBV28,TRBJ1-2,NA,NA,CASRSGGVYGYTF,TGTGCCAGCAGATCGGGGGGGGTCTATGGCTACACCTTC
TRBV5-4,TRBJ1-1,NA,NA,CASSLLGPSEEAFF,TGTGCCAGCAGCTTGTTGGGACCCAGTGAGGAAGCTTTCTTT
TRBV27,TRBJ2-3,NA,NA,CASSLQGSTDTQYF,TGTGCCAGCAGTTTACAAGGAAGCACAGATACGCAGTATTTT
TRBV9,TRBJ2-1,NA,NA,CASSVVNEQFF,TGTGCCAGCAGCGTAGTTAATGAGCAGTTCTTC
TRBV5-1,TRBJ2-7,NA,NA,CASSTTYEQYF,TGCGCCAGCAGTACTACTTACGAGCAGTACTTC
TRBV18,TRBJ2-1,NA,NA,CASSQLAGLYNEQFF,TGTGCCAGCTCACAGCTCGCGGGTCTCTACAATGAGCAGTTCTTC
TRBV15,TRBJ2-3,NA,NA,CATSRDLPSTDTQYF,TGTGCCACCAGCAGAGATCTACCTAGCACAGATACGCAGTATTTT
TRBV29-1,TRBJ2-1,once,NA,CSVGQILSYNEQFF,TGCAGCGTTGGACAGATACTTTCCTACAATGAGCAGTTCTTC
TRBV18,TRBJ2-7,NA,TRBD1,CASAESPGGYEQYF,TGTGCCAGCGCAGAAAGTCCAGGGGGATACGAGCAGTACTTC
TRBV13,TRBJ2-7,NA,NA,CASSLEGEQYF,TGTGCCAGCAGCTTAGAGGGGGAGCAGTACTTC
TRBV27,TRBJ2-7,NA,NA,CASSRGAYYEQYF,TGTGCCAGCAGCCGGGGGGCCTACTACGAGCAGTACTTC
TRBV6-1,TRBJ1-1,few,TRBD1,CASSGDRGTEAFF,TGTGCCAGCAGTGGAGACAGGGGCACTGAAGCTTTCTTT
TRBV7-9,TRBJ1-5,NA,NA,CASSLEGSNQPQHF,TGTGCCAGCAGCTTAGAGGGTAGCAATCAGCCCCAGCATTTT
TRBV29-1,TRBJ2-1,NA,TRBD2,CSVHPGVAGYGEQFF,TGCAGCGTACACCCCGGGGTAGCGGGGTACGGTGAGCAGTTCTTC
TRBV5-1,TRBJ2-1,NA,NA,CASSSTSTQRAYNEQFF,TGCGCCAGCAGCTCCACCTCGACCCAGAGGGCCTACAATGAGCAGTTCTTC
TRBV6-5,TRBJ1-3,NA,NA,CASSSGLSGNTIYF,TGTGCCAGCAGTTCCGGGCTCTCTGGAAACACCATATATTTT
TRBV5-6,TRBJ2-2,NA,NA,CASSLARGITGELFF,TGTGCCAGCAGCTTGGCTCGCGGAATCACCGGGGAGCTGTTTTTT
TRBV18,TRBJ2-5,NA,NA,CASSPDLSSETQYF,TGTGCCAGCTCACCAGACTTGTCGTCCGAGACCCAGTACTTC